Shown below are 8 T cell receptor beta chains from a single sample sequenced in a study of shared clonotypes between healthy human individuals. Profiled with immunoSEQ multiplex PCR; TCRdb holds only in-frame clones, not every one. The data show approximately 2,000,000 clones, around 93% seen once. Naive CD8 cells lacked CD45RO, underwent positive selection for CCR7 and left out terminally differentiated effector memory CD45RA+ cells. Sequencing was done on a sample of naive CD8+ T cells from PBMCs. These receptors were collected from a young man in good health. Some clones in this sample may be carry-over from other donors' samples.

The chain links TRBV29-1 to TRBJ2-7; D not resolved. This CDR3 has 12 amino acids. V was clipped by 6 bases and J by 0 bases, with 9 bases between them. Germline-derived CDR1 and CDR2 are SQVTM and ANQGSEA. The DNA of the CDR3 is TGCAGCGTCCCCCGCTACTCCTACGAGCAGTACTTC. Translated: CSVPRYSYEQYF.

The J gene is TRBJ2-3, the V gene TRBV11-3, with D uncertain. V gave up 3 bases and J gave up 1 base, with 11 bases separating them. Germline V gene lookup returns CDR1 SGHNT and CDR2 YENEEA. The CDR3 contains 15 residues. The CDR3 here is CASSFSESGTDTQYF. The CDR3 coding sequence is TGTGCCAGCAGCTTTTCGGAGTCAGGCACAGATACGCAGTATTTT.

The count of this clone is one. The chain carries TRBV5-4 and TRBJ2-1, with 8 bases aligning to TRBD1. V lost 3 bases and J lost 8; bases outside the gene matches: 7. CDR3 length equals 14 residues. CDR1 SGHNT and CDR2 YYREEE come from the germline V gene (reference sequence). CDR3 residues: CASSWDRRNDEQFF. As DNA, the CDR3 is TGTGCCAGCAGCTGGGACAGGAGGAATGATGAGCAGTTCTTC.

The CDR3 reads CASSLVVTASSGNTIYF. Written as DNA, the CDR3 is TGTGCCAGCAGCTTAGTCGTGACAGCGAGCTCTGGAAACACCATATATTTT. The chain has TRBV11-2 and TRBJ1-3, with a tentative D call TRBD1 (5 bases). This CDR3 region has 17 residues. Germline V gene lookup returns CDR1 SGHAT and CDR2 FQNNGV. Deletions cut 1 base from V and 0 bases from J, with 13 bases between. Full variable domain (outside the CDR3, taken from reference TRBV11-2 and TRBJ1-3): EAGVAQSPRYKIIEKRQSVAFWCNPISGHATLYWYQQILGQGPKLLIQFQNNGVVDDSQLPKDRFSAERLKGVDSTLKIQPAKLEDSAVYLCASSLVVTASSGNTIYFGEGSWLTVV.

This sequence joins TRBV6-6 and TRBJ2-7; D might be TRBD1 or TRBD2, each matching 5 bases. V was shortened by 0 bases and J by 3 bases, with 15 bases between the two germline ends. The CDR3 consists of 16 residues. CDR1 and CDR2 (germline): MNHNY, SVGAGI (reference sequence). CDR3 protein: CASSYSLRDGIYEQYF. The DNA for the CDR3 is TGTGCCAGCAGTTACTCACTCCGGGACGGGATCTACGAGCAGTACTTC.

The chain carries TRBV11-2 and TRBJ1-5; D unclear. The CDR3 covers 14 residues. V gave up 0 bases and J gave up 4 bases, with 7 bases separating them. The germline V gene has CDR1 SGHAT and CDR2 FQNNGV. Written as DNA, the CDR3 is TGTGCCAGCAGCTTAGATCCCCAGAATCAGCCCCAGCATTTT. This encodes CASSLDPQNQPQHF.

The chain is built from TRBV6-5 and TRBJ2-1; D not resolved. The CDR3 is 13 residues long. The germline CDR1 and CDR2 sequences are MNHEY and SVGAGI. Trimming took 2 bases from V and 8 from J, leaving 10 bases between them. The CDR3 protein is CASSYVGRDEQFF. DNA of the CDR3: TGTGCCAGCAGTTACGTGGGTAGGGATGAGCAGTTCTTC.

A note on this clone: Other DNA sequences from this sample encode an identical CDR3 as well. The CDR3 DNA follows: TGTGCCAGCAGCTTAGCGCGGGGAAACACCATATATTTT. Its translation is CASSLARGNTIYF. V gene TRBV7-9 combines with J gene TRBJ1-3, with D unclear. Germline assignment: CDR1 SEHNR and CDR2 FQNEAQ (reference sequence). The CDR3 spans 13 residues. V lost 0 bases and J lost 4, with 4 bases in between.